This T cell receptor (beta chain) derives from a study of blood T cells in healthy people across ages. Study-level background: Template switching caught about one barcoded beta molecule for each two T cells. The study, taken as a whole, reports: The authors considered diversity estimates from one million T cells to be underestimates.

Sample-barcoded 5' priming and a J-beta primer mix drove a second PCR of about 7 to 12 cycles. TCRdb reprocessed the 5' RACE reads via MiXCR and lists one record per CDR3 protein. The sample records around 1,600,000 distinct CDR3 sequences, about 42% being singletons. As to this clonotype: Its antigen is not identified.

Trimming stripped 2 bases from V and 3 bases from J, with 8 bases between. The CDR3 is 13 amino acids. Germline-derived CDR1 and CDR2 are MDHEN and SYDVKM. The specimen sequenced was blood. This receptor was identified in a woman between 18 and 30 years old in good health. The chain uses TRBV28 and TRBJ2-7; D gene unclear. Written as DNA, the CDR3 is TGTGCCAGCAGTTTAAGTCAGATCTACGAGCAGTACTTC. It yields the protein CASSLSQIYEQYF.